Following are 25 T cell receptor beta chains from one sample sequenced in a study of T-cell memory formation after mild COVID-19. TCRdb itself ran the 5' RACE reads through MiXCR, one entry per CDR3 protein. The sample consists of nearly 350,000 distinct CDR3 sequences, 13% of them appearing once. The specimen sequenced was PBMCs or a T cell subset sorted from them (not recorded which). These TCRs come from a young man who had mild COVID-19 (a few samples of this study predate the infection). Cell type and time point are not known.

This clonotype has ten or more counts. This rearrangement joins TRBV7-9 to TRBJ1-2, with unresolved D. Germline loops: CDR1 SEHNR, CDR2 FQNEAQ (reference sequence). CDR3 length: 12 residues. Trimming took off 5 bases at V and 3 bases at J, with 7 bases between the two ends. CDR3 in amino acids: CASSPTDYGYTF. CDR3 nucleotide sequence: TGTGCCAGCAGCCCCACGGACTATGGCTACACCTTC.

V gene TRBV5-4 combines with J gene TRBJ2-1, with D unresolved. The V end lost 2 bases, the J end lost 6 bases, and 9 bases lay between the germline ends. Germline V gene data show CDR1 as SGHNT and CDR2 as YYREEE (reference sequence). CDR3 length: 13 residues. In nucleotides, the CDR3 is TGTGCCAGCAGCTTTGGTGACGTCAATGAGCAGTTCTTC. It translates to CASSFGDVNEQFF.

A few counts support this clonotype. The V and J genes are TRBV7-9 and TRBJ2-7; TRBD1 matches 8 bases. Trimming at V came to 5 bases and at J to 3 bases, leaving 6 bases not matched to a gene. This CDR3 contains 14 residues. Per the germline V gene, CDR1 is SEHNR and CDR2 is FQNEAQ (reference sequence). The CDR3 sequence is CASSTSGQVYEQYF. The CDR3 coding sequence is TGTGCCAGCAGCACATCGGGACAGGTCTACGAGCAGTACTTC.

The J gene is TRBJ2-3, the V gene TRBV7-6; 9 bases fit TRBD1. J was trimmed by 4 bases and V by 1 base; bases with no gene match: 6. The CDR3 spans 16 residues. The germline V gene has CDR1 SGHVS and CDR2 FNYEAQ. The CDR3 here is CASSLEGTGRADTQYF. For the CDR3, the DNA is TGTGCCAGCAGCTTAGAGGGGACAGGGCGGGCAGATACGCAGTATTTT.

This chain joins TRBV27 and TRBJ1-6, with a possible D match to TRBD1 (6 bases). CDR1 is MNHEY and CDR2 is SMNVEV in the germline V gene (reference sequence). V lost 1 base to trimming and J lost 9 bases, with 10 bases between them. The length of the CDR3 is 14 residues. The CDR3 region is CASSLYRVSSPLHF. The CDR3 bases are TGTGCCAGCAGTTTATACAGGGTATCTTCACCCCTCCACTTT.

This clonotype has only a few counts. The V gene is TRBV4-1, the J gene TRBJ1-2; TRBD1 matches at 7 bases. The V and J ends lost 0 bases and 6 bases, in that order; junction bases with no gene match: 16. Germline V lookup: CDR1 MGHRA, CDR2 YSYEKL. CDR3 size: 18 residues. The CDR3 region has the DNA TGCGCCAGCAGCCAAGATGGGGAAGGGGGCGCATGGGTCGATGGCTACACCTTC. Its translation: CASSQDGEGGAWVDGYTF.

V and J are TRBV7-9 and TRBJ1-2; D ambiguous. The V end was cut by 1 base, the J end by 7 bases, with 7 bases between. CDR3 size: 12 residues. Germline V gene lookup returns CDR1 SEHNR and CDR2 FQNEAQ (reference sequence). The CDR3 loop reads CASSLERAGYTF. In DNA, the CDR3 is TGTGCCAGCAGCTTAGAGAGAGCTGGCTACACCTTC.

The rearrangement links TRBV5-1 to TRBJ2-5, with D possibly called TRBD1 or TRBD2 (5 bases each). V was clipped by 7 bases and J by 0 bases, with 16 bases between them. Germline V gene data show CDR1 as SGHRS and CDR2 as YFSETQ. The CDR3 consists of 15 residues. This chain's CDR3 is CASLRNGADQETQYF. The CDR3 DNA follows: TGCGCCAGCCTTCGCAACGGGGCAGACCAAGAGACCCAGTACTTC. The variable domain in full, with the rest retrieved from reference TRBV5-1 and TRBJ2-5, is KAGVTQTPRYLIKTRGQQVTLSCSPISGHRSVSWYQQTPGQGLQFLFEYFSETQRNKGNFPGRFSGRQFSNSRSEMNVSTLELGDSALYLCASLRNGADQETQYFGPGTRLLVL.

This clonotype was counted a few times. The CDR3 bases are TGTGCCAGCAGTTACTCCAGACTAGCGGAGTTCTTC. Amino acid sequence: CASSYSRLAEFF. The chain uses TRBV28 and TRBJ2-1, with 9 nucleotides matching TRBD2. CDR3 length: 12 amino acids. V trimming: 4 bases; J trimming: 14 bases; junction bases outside the gene matches: 6. Germline-derived CDR1 and CDR2 are MDHEN and SYDVKM.

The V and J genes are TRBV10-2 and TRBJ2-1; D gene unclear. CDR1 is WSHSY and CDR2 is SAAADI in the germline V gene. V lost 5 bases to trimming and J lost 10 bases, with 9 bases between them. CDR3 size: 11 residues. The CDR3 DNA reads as TGCGCCAGCAGTCAATTTGGGGAGCAGTTCTTC. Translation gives CASSQFGEQFF.

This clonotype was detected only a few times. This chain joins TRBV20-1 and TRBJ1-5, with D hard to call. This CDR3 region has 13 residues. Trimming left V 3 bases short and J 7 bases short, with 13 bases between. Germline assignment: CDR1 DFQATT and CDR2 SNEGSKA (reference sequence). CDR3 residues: CSARRVGRQPQHF. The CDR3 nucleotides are TGCAGTGCTAGGAGGGTAGGGCGGCAGCCCCAGCATTTT.

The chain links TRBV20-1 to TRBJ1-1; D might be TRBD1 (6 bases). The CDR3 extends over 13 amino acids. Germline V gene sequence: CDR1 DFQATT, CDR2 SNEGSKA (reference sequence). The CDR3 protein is CRGRRGVRTEAFF. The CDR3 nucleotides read TGCAGGGGACGTAGGGGGGTGCGGACTGAAGCTTTCTTT.

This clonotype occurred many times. The CDR3 loop is CASSESFTEQYF. In DNA form, the CDR3 reads TGCGCCAGCAGTGAGTCGTTCACCGAGCAGTACTTC. V gene TRBV10-2 combines with J gene TRBJ2-7, with no clear D. The V gene's germline CDR1 is WSHSY and CDR2 SAAADI. Trimming cost V 0 bases and J 6 bases, with 6 bases left between them. This CDR3 has 12 residues.

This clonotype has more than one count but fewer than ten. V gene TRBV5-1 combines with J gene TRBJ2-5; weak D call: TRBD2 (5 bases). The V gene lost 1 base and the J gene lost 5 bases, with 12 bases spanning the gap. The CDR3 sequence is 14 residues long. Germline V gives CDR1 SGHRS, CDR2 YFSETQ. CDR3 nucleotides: TGCGCCAGCAGCTTGATATCGGGGTTGGAGACCCAGTACTTC. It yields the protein CASSLISGLETQYF. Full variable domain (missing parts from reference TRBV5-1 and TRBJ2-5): KAGVTQTPRYLIKTRGQQVTLSCSPISGHRSVSWYQQTPGQGLQFLFEYFSETQRNKGNFPGRFSGRQFSNSRSEMNVSTLELGDSALYLCASSLISGLETQYFGPGTRLLVL.

The CDR3 sequence: CASRAGTMNTEAFF. Written as DNA, the CDR3 is TGTGCCAGCCGCGCCGGGACAATGAACACTGAAGCTTTCTTT. The chain recombines TRBV28 with TRBJ1-1; D possibly corresponds to TRBD1 (6 bases). Trimming removed 8 bases at V and 0 bases at J, with 13 bases between. CDR3 length equals 14 residues. Germline lookup yields CDR1 MDHEN and CDR2 SYDVKM.

The chain's CDR3 is CASSQGPGPRPDTQYF. In nucleotides, the CDR3 is TGCGCCAGCAGCCAAGGGCCGGGACCCCGACCAGATACGCAGTATTTT. This chain uses TRBV4-3 with TRBJ2-3; D is tentatively TRBD1 or TRBD2 (5 bases each). This CDR3 is built from 16 residues. Trimming took off 1 base at V and 4 bases at J, with 15 bases between the two ends. Germline CDR1 is LGHNA and CDR2 is YSLEER.

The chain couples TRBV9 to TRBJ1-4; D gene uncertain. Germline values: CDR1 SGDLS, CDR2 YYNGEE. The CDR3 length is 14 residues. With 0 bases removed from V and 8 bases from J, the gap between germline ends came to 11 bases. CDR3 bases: TGTGCCAGCAGCGTAGCAGGAAGAGCCGAAAAACTGTTTTTT. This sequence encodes CASSVAGRAEKLFF.

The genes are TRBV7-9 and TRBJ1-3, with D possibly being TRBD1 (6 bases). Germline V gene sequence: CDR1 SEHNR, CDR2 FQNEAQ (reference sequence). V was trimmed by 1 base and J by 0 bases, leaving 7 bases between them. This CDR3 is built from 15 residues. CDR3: CASSLGGHSGNTIYF. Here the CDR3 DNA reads TGTGCCAGCAGCTTAGGGGGACACTCTGGAAACACCATATATTTT.

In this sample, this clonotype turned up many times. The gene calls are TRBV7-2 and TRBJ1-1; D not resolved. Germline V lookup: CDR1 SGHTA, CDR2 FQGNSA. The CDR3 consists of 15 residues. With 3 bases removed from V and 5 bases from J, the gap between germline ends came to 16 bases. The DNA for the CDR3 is TGTGCCAGCAGCTTGGCGGAGGCCCCGGGAACTGAAGCTTTCTTT. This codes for CASSLAEAPGTEAFF.

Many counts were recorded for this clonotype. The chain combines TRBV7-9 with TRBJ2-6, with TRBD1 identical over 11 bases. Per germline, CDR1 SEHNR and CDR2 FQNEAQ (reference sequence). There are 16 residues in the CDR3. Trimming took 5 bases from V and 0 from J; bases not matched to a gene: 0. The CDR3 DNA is TGTGCCAGCAGCGGACAGGGGGCCTCTGGGGCCAACGTCCTGACTTTC. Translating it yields CASSGQGASGANVLTF.

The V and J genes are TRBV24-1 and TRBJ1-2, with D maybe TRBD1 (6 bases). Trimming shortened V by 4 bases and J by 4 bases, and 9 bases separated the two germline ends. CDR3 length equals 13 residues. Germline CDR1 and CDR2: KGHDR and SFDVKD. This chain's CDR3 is CATSETGSYGYTF. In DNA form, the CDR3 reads TGTGCCACCAGTGAAACAGGGTCCTATGGCTACACCTTC.

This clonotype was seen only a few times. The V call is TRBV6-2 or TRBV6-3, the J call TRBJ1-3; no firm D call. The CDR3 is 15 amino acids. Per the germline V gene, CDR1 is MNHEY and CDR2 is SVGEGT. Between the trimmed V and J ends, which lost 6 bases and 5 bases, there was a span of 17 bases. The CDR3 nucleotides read TGTGCCAGCAGCCCGACGGGAGGAGGCCGAAACACCATATATTTT. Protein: CASSPTGGGRNTIYF.

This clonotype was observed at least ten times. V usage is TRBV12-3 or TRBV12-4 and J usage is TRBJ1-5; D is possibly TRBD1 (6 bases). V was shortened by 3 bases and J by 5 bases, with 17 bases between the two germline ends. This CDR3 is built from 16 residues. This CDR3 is CASSFMGQSFDQPQHF. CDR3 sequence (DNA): TGTGCCAGCAGTTTTATGGGACAATCCTTCGATCAGCCCCAGCATTTT.

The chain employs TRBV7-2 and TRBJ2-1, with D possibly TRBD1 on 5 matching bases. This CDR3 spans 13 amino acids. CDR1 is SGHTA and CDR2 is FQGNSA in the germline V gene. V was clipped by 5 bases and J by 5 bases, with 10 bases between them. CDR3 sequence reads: CASSTTTDNEQFF. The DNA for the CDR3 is TGTGCCAGCAGCACTACGACAGACAATGAGCAGTTCTTC. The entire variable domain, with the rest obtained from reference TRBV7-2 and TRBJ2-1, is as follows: GAGVSQSPSNKVTEKGKDVELRCDPISGHTALYWYRQSLGQGLEFLIYFQGNSAPDKSGLPSDRFSAERTGGSVSTLTIQRTQQEDSAVYLCASSTTTDNEQFFGPGTRLTVL.

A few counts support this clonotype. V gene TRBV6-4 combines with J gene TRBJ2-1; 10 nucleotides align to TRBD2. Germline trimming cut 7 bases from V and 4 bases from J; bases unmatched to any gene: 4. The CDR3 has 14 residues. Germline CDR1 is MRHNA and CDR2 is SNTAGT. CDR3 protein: CASILSGGYNEQFF. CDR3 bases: TGTGCCAGCATACTTAGCGGGGGGTACAATGAGCAGTTCTTC.